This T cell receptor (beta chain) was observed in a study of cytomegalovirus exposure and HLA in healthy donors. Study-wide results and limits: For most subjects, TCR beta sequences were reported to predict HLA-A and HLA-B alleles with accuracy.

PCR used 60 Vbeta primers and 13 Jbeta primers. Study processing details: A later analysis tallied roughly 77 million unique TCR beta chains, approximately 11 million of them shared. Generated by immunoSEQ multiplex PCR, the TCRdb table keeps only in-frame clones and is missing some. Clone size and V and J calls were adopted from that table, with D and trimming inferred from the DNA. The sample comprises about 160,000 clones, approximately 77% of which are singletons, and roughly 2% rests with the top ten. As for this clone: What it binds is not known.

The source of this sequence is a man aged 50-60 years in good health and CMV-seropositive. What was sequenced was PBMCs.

CDR3 region: CAINDRRDQPQHF. CDR3 sequence (DNA): TGTGCCATCAACGACAGGCGAGATCAGCCCCAGCATTTT. V usage is TRBV10-3 and J usage is TRBJ1-5, with D maybe TRBD1 (6 bases). Germline V CDR1 and CDR2: ENHRY, SYGVKD. Trimming took 7 bases from V and 5 from J, leaving 12 bases between them. This CDR3 has 13 amino acids.